This T cell receptor beta chain was identified in a study of cytomegalovirus exposure and HLA in healthy donors. Primers included in the PCR were 60 Vbeta and 13 Jbeta primers. Assay used: immunoSEQ multiplex PCR; TCRdb lists only in-frame clones, some missing. The profile shows over 150,000 clones, around 80% of them singletons. CDR1 and CDR2 from the germline V gene are SEHNR and FQNEAQ (reference sequence). V shed 4 bases, J shed 5 bases, and the junction held 19 bases outside the gene matches. There are 18 residues in the CDR3. The TCR sequence derives from a human donor in good health. V usage is TRBV7-9 and J usage is TRBJ2-5, with 7 bases that match TRBD2. The sample was PBMCs. CDR3 sequence reads: CASSSLARGSPTYETQYF. The CDR3 coding sequence is TGTGCCAGCAGCTCACTTGCGCGGGGGTCCCCCACGTACGAGACCCAGTACTTC.